This record covers a single T cell receptor (beta chain). These data are taken from a study of blood T cell repertoires in COVID-19. Looking at the study overall: Donors in the United States, Italy and Spain gave samples during acute or convalescent COVID-19. PBMCs, B-cell-depleted T cells, or T cells were the source of the cDNA or gDNA that made up the material.

The CDR3 loop spans 13 amino acids. CDR1 SEHNR and CDR2 FQNEAQ come from the germline V gene (reference sequence). The germline V and J ends were trimmed by 1 base and 6 bases, with 10 bases remaining between them. Self-reported history from a screening survey and questionnaire set each donor's cohort. Measured with immunoSEQ multiplex PCR; TCRdb has only the in-frame clones, and not every one. The table lists approximately 210,000 clones, around 82% of them singletons. The origin of this receptor is a man in his forties who had recovered from COVID-19. The chain uses TRBV7-9 and TRBJ2-7; tentative D call: TRBD2 (6 bases). The sample consisted of PBMCs or T cells enriched from blood (not recorded which). The CDR3 region has the DNA TGTGCCAGCAGCTTAGGAGGCGGGGTCGAGCAGTACGTC. It encodes CASSLGGGVEQYV.